The 5 T cell receptor beta chains in this list originate from one sample, sequenced in a study of blood T cell repertoires in COVID-19. The assay was immunoSEQ multiplex PCR, and TCRdb's table has in-frame clones only and misses some. This table has 50,000 to 55,000 clones, approximately 84% appearing once. The sample comprised peripheral blood. The receptors come from an older man with acute or convalescent COVID-19.

The chain combines TRBV5-1 with TRBJ2-3, with TRBD2 identical over 9 bases. Per germline, CDR1 SGHRS and CDR2 YFSETQ. J was trimmed by 5 bases and V by 1 base; bases with no gene match: 8. CDR3 size: 16 residues. In DNA form, the CDR3 reads TGCGCCAGCAGCTTGTGGGGGGCTAGCGGGGTAGATACGCAGTATTTT. This sequence encodes CASSLWGASGVDTQYF.

The rearrangement links TRBV9 to TRBJ2-2; D is unresolved. Germline V CDR1 and CDR2: SGDLS, YYNGEE. V dropped 2 bases and J dropped 0 bases, with 5 bases sitting between them. The CDR3 spans 14 residues. CDR3 in amino acids: CASSVGPNTGELFF. The CDR3 region has the DNA TGTGCCAGCAGCGTCGGTCCGAACACCGGGGAGCTGTTTTTT. Filled out from reference TRBV9 and TRBJ2-2, the complete variable domain reads DSGVTQTPKHLITATGQRVTLRCSPRSGDLSVYWYQQSLDQGLQFLIQYYNGEERAKGNILERFSAQQFPDLHSELNLSSLELGDSALYFCASSVGPNTGELFFGEGSRLTVL.

This clone has more than one count but fewer than ten. The chain employs TRBV9 and TRBJ2-7, with TRBD1 identical over 10 bases. The J segment lost 2 bases and the V segment lost 0 bases, leaving 5 bases of the junction unmatched. Looked up from germline, CDR1 is SGDLS and CDR2 is YYNGEE. This CDR3 spans 16 amino acids. The CDR3 nucleotides are TGTGCCAGCAGCGTAGGACAGGGGACAGGGGCCTACGAGCAGTACTTC. Translated: CASSVGQGTGAYEQYF.

The chain combines TRBV28 with TRBJ2-1; a possible D gene is TRBD1 (7 bases). In germline, CDR1 is MDHEN, CDR2 SYDVKM. The CDR3 runs to 12 residues. Trimming shortened V by 6 bases and J by 10 bases, and 13 bases separated the two germline ends. CDR3 DNA sequence: TGTGCCAGCAGAACTCAGGGGGGCGAGCAGTTCTTC. This encodes CASRTQGGEQFF.

The chain combines TRBV4-1 with TRBJ2-3; 14 positions match TRBD2. The CDR3 length is 15 residues. Germline CDR1 and CDR2: MGHRA and YSYEKL. J lost 7 bases, V lost 4 bases, and 4 bases had no gene match. Here the CDR3 DNA reads TGCGCCAGCAGCCGACTAGCGGGAGGGGGGAATACGCAGTATTTT. Amino acid sequence: CASSRLAGGGNTQYF.